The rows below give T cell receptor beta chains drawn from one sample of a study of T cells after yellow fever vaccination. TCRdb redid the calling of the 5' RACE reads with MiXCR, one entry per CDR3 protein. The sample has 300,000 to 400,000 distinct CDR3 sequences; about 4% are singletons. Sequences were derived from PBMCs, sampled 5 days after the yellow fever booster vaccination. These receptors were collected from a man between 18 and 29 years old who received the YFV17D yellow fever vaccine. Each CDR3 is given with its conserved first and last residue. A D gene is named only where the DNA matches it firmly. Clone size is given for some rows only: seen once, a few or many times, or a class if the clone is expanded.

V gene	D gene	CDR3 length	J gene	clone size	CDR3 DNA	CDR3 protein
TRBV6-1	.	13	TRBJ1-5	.	TGTGCCAGCGCTCAGGGGTTGGATCAGCCCCAGCATTTT	CASAQGLDQPQHF
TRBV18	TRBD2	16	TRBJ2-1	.	TGTGCCAGCTCACCACTGCGGGGGAGCTCCTACAATGAGCAGTTCTTC	CASSPLRGSSYNEQFF
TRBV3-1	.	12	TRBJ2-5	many	TGTGCCAGCAGCCAAGACTTCGAGACCCAGTACTTC	CASSQDFETQYF
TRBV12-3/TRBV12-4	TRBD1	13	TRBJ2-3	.	TGTGCCAGCATCGCACAGGGGACAGATACGCAGTATTTT	CASIAQGTDTQYF
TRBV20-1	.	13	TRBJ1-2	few	TGCAGTGCCCCTCGGGCGGCCTACTATGGCTACACCTTC	CSAPRAAYYGYTF
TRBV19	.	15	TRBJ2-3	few	TGTGCCAGTACCCCGGAGGGACTTCGGGCAGATACGCAGTATTTT	CASTPEGLRADTQYF
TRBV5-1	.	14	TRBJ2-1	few	TGCGCCAGCACCGGACAGCGCTCCTACAATGAGCAGTTCTTC	CASTGQRSYNEQFF
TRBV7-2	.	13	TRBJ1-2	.	TGTGCCAGCAGCTTAGGGGAGGGAAGAGGCTACACCTTC	CASSLGEGRGYTF
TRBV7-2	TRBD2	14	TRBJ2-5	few	TGTGCCAGCAGCTCGCTAGCGGGGGTAGAGACCCAGTACTTC	CASSSLAGVETQYF
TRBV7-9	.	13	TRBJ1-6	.	TGTGCCAGCAGCATCGGGACTCCAGTGACCCTCCACTTT	CASSIGTPVTLHF